This TCR beta chain was sequenced for a study of blood T cell repertoires in COVID-19. On the study more broadly: The study drew acute and convalescent COVID-19 samples from the United States, Italy and Spain.

TCRdb keeps only in-frame clones here, not all; method: immunoSEQ multiplex PCR. The sample contains about 480,000 clones, approximately 87% of which appear only once. Membership in each cohort depended on participant-reported clinical history. Cohort 3 donors counted as recovered after two negative PCRs, clearance, or resolved symptoms. The sequence came from a woman between 35 and 50 years old who had recovered from COVID-19. The sample consisted of PBMCs or T cells enriched from blood (not recorded which).

CDR3 sequence: CASSPLLAGAYNEQFF. DNA of the CDR3: TGTGCCAGCAGTCCATTACTAGCGGGAGCTTACAATGAGCAGTTCTTC. The chain couples TRBV27 to TRBJ2-1, with 11 bases aligning to TRBD2. The CDR3 loop spans 16 amino acids. J was trimmed by 4 bases and V by 5 bases; bases with no gene match: 7. Germline V gene lookup returns CDR1 MNHEY and CDR2 SMNVEV (reference sequence).